This entry lists 27 T cell receptor beta chains sequenced from one sample in a study of cytomegalovirus exposure and HLA in healthy donors. This PCR relied on a set of 60 Vbeta primers and 13 Jbeta primers. Profiling relied on immunoSEQ multiplex PCR, and the TCRdb table lists in-frame clones only, not all of them. The table has 110,000 to 150,000 clones, roughly three quarters seen once. The sequencing input was PBMCs. These receptors originate from a man between 60 and 75 years old in good health and CMV-seronegative.

The chain recombines TRBV7-3 with TRBJ2-7, with 11 bases identical to TRBD2. The V gene's germline CDR1 is SGHTA and CDR2 FQGTGA. Trimming took 5 bases from V and 0 from J; bases not matched to a gene: 9. The CDR3 loop spans 17 amino acids. In nucleotides, the CDR3 is TGTGCCAGCAGCAGAACGGGACTAGCGGATAGCTCCTACGAGCAGTACTTC. Translated: CASSRTGLADSSYEQYF.

The chain carries TRBV19 and TRBJ2-7, with a possible D match to TRBD2 (5 bases). CDR1 and CDR2 (germline): LNHDA, SQIVND (reference sequence). This CDR3 is 16 amino acids long. The ends were cut back, 4 bases at V and 2 bases at J, with 18 bases in the middle. The CDR3 protein is CASSTPEAQTAYEQYF. The CDR3 coding sequence is TGTGCCAGTAGTACCCCGGAGGCCCAAACGGCCTACGAGCAGTACTTC. The complete variable domain, with remaining parts taken from reference TRBV19 and TRBJ2-7, reads DGGITQSPKYLFRKEGQNVTLSCEQNLNHDAMYWYRQDPGQGLRLIYYSQIVNDFQKGDIAEGYSVSREKKESFPLTVTSAQKNPTAFYLCASSTPEAQTAYEQYFGPGTRLTVT.

This clone was recorded a few times. This chain links TRBV7-9 with TRBJ2-7, with D perhaps TRBD2 (6 bases). With 10 bases removed from V and 4 bases from J, the gap between germline ends came to 14 bases. Germline V gene sequence: CDR1 SEHNR, CDR2 FQNEAQ (reference sequence). The CDR3 loop spans 12 amino acids. The CDR3 DNA reads as TGTGCCACCGGGAGCGCTCCTTACGAGCAGTACTTC. This encodes CATGSAPYEQYF.

V usage is TRBV10-3 and J usage is TRBJ2-5, with 8 bases matching TRBD2. The CDR3 totals 14 residues. The trim removed 3 bases at V and 1 base at J, leaving 1 base unmatched. Germline V gives CDR1 ENHRY, CDR2 SYGVKD. This CDR3 is CAISDGGGQETQYF. DNA for the CDR3: TGTGCCATCAGTGACGGGGGGGGCCAAGAGACCCAGTACTTC.

About this clone itself: The junction differs from germline at one of its ends, possibly a read error. As DNA, the CDR3 is TGTGCCTGGGCCAACAGGGAAAGGGGCCTAAGGTATGGCTACGCCTTC. Encoded protein: CAWANRERGLRYGYAF. The chain uses TRBV30 and TRBJ1-2, with D tentatively TRBD1 (6 bases). Germline V gene data show CDR1 as GTSNPN and CDR2 as SVGIG (reference sequence). This CDR3 has 16 amino acids.

The CDR3 DNA reads TGTGCCAGTAGTATAGCCGGGACAGATAATTCACCCCTCCACTTT. It encodes CASSIAGTDNSPLHF. The chain recombines TRBV19 with TRBJ1-6; 7 bases line up with TRBD1. V lost 1 base to trimming and J lost 5 bases; unmatched junction nucleotides: 2. The CDR3 extends over 15 amino acids. Germline V gene sequence: CDR1 LNHDA, CDR2 SQIVND (reference sequence).

The J gene is TRBJ1-2, the V gene TRBV6-4, with D possibly TRBD1 on 6 matching bases. CDR1 is MRHNA and CDR2 is SNTAGT in the germline V gene. V was cut by 5 bases and J by 0 bases, with 16 bases left in between. The CDR3 is made up of 16 amino acids. DNA for the CDR3: TGTGCCAGCAGTCCTAAGGCGGCAGGGGCTAACTATGGCTACACCTTC. This encodes CASSPKAAGANYGYTF.

In its sample, this clone was seen once. The chain couples TRBV5-3 to TRBJ2-7; 9 bases line up with TRBD2. TRBV5-3 is recorded as an ORF, its role being uncertain. Trimming cost V 2 bases and J 1 base; bases outside gene matches: 4. This CDR3 comprises 15 residues. The CDR3 sequence: CARSFSLAGSYEQYF. The CDR3 DNA sequence: TGTGCCAGAAGCTTTAGCCTAGCGGGGTCCTACGAGCAGTACTTC.

A single count supports this clone. The V call is TRBV7-3, the J call TRBJ2-5, with 9 bases lining up with TRBD2. Germline assignment: CDR1 SGHTA and CDR2 FQGTGA. Trimming at V came to 2 bases and at J to 3 bases, leaving 1 base not matched to a gene. There are 14 residues in the CDR3. The CDR3 protein is CASSLGGREETQYF. CDR3 sequence (DNA): TGTGCCAGCAGCTTAGGCGGGAGGGAAGAGACCCAGTACTTC.

The chain joins TRBV4-1 to TRBJ1-5; D not certain. This CDR3 is 15 amino acids long. V was clipped by 6 bases and J by 5 bases, with 17 bases between them. CDR1 is MGHRA, CDR2 YSYEKL, per germline. The CDR3 loop reads CASSLESGKDQPQHF. In nucleotides, the CDR3 is TGCGCCAGCAGTCTAGAGTCCGGGAAAGATCAGCCCCAGCATTTT.

This clone was seen a few times. The gene calls are TRBV6-5 and TRBJ2-7; 8 bases map to TRBD2. J was trimmed by 4 bases and V by 5 bases; bases with no gene match: 4. The germline CDR1 and CDR2 sequences are MNHEY and SVGAGI. CDR3 length equals 13 residues. CDR3 in amino acids: CASSRRLAYEQYF. The CDR3 region has the DNA TGTGCCAGCAGTCGGCGACTAGCGTACGAGCAGTACTTC.

The chain recombines TRBV5-1 with TRBJ2-1, with D maybe TRBD1 (6 bases). V was pared by 0 bases and J by 7 bases, with 17 bases between. Germline V CDR1 and CDR2: SGHRS, YFSETQ. This CDR3 comprises 16 residues. CDR3 in DNA: TGCGCCAGCAGCTTGGCAGGACAGCTATCCTTTAATGAGCAGTTCTTC. Protein product: CASSLAGQLSFNEQFF.

J is TRBJ1-1 and V is TRBV2, with unresolved D. CDR1 SNHLY and CDR2 FYNNEI come from the germline V gene. This CDR3 has 12 residues. V gave up 5 bases and J gave up 5 bases, with 9 bases separating them. CDR3 DNA sequence: TGTGCCAGCAGTAACGGGTTTACTGAAGCTTTCTTT. It yields the protein CASSNGFTEAFF.

This clone was counted only a few times. V is TRBV6-1 and J is TRBJ1-1; the match to TRBD1 covers 9 bases. The CDR3 length is 13 residues. CDR1 MNHNS and CDR2 SASEGT come from the germline V gene. Trimming cost V 8 bases and J 5 bases; bases outside gene matches: 6. CDR3 DNA: TGTGCCAGCGCACGACAGGGGGAGACTGAAGCTTTCTTT. Translation: CASARQGETEAFF.

The chain joins TRBV27 to TRBJ2-7; 9 bases fit TRBD1. The CDR3 has 15 amino acids. CDR1 MNHEY and CDR2 SMNVEV come from the germline V gene (reference sequence). Losses at the gene ends were 5 bases for V and 5 bases for J; bases not matched to a gene: 10. The CDR3 region has the DNA TGTGCCAGCAGTCAGAACCGGGACAGGGTCGACGAGCAGTACTTC. Encoded protein: CASSQNRDRVDEQYF.

V gene TRBV27 combines with J gene TRBJ1-4; 12 bases map to TRBD1. CDR1 and CDR2 (germline): MNHEY, SMNVEV (reference sequence). The CDR3 spans 16 residues. Losses at the gene ends were 6 bases for V and 7 bases for J; bases not matched to a gene: 9. The CDR3 sequence is CASRAGQGAFGEKLFF. CDR3 bases: TGTGCCAGCAGAGCGGGACAGGGGGCTTTCGGTGAAAAACTGTTTTTT.

This clone was seen just once. The rearrangement uses TRBV4-2 and TRBJ1-6; TRBD1 matches at 7 bases. The CDR3 consists of 18 residues. Looked up from germline, CDR1 is LGHNA and CDR2 is YNFKEQ. The V gene end was trimmed by 2 bases and the J gene end by 0 bases; junction bases not matched to a gene: 7. The CDR3 protein is CASSQSGQDSSYNSPLHF. For the CDR3, the DNA is TGTGCCAGCAGCCAATCTGGACAGGATAGCTCCTATAATTCACCCCTCCACTTT.

This clone was seen a single time. In DNA form, the CDR3 reads TGCAGCGTTTCACTAGCGGGAGAGGAAAATGAGCAGTTCTTC. This translates into CSVSLAGEENEQFF. The chain couples TRBV29-1 to TRBJ2-1, with TRBD2 matching 11 bases. Per germline, CDR1 SQVTM and CDR2 ANQGSEA. The CDR3 totals 14 residues. V gave up 5 bases and J gave up 7 bases; unmatched junction bases: 7.

This clone was detected only once. The rearrangement joins TRBV27 to TRBJ2-3; maybe TRBD2 (6 bases). CDR1 is MNHEY, CDR2 SMNVEV, per germline (reference sequence). The CDR3 covers 15 residues. Trimming took 4 bases from V and 7 from J, leaving 18 bases between them. DNA of the CDR3: TGTGCCAGCAGTTGGGCGAGAGGAGGGTACTATACGCAGTATTTT. Translation: CASSWARGGYYTQYF.

The chain has TRBV5-1 and TRBJ1-5; D is perhaps TRBD1 (5 bases). V gave up 4 bases and J gave up 9 bases, with 17 bases separating them. The length of the CDR3 is 14 residues. Germline CDR1 reads SGHRS; CDR2 reads YFSETQ. Written as DNA, the CDR3 is TGCGCCAGCAGCCCCGGGGACTCCTCCCGGCCCCAGCATTTT. Amino acids: CASSPGDSSRPQHF.

The chain is built from TRBV5-4 and TRBJ2-5, with 7 bases lining up with TRBD1. This CDR3 has 14 amino acids. CDR1 and CDR2 from the germline V gene are SGHNT and YYREEE (reference sequence). V shed 4 bases and J 5 bases; nucleotides not matched to a gene: 8. The CDR3 region has the DNA TGTGCCAGCAGCCGCACAGGGGATCCGGAGACCCAGTACTTC. It encodes CASSRTGDPETQYF.

With respect to this clone: One end of the junction does not line up with germline, which may come from a read error. The chain couples TRBV7-9 to TRBJ2-5, with TRBD1 matching over 8 bases. Germline V lookup: CDR1 SEHNR, CDR2 FQNEAQ (reference sequence). The CDR3 runs to 14 residues. The CDR3, as DNA: TGTTCCAGCAATAAAGGACAGGGCGGAGAGACCCAGTACTTC. Translated, it gives CSSNKGQGGETQYF.

The genes are TRBV7-9 and TRBJ2-5; 9 bases agree with TRBD1. Trimming cost V 5 bases and J 5 bases; bases outside gene matches: 9. Germline CDR1 and CDR2: SEHNR and FQNEAQ (reference sequence). The CDR3 sequence is 15 residues long. In DNA, the CDR3 is TGTGCCAGCAGCATCGGACAGGGGAAGGTTGAGACCCAGTACTTC. The encoded protein is CASSIGQGKVETQYF.

This chain connects TRBV15 to TRBJ2-2; unclear D gene. The length of the CDR3 is 13 residues. Germline V gene lookup returns CDR1 LNHNV and CDR2 YYDKDF (reference sequence). V shed 5 bases and J shed 5 bases, with 9 bases lying between them. CDR3 residues: CATSEHWTGELFF. The CDR3 DNA follows: TGTGCCACCAGCGAACATTGGACCGGGGAGCTGTTTTTT.

The chain uses TRBV7-6 and TRBJ2-7; 8 bases map to TRBD1. V was clipped by 3 bases and J by 3 bases; unmatched bases: 4. Germline V gene data show CDR1 as SGHVS and CDR2 as FNYEAQ. CDR3 length: 14 amino acids. CDR3 sequence (DNA): TGTGCCAGCAGCTTTGGGACAGGAGACTACGAGCAGTACTTC. This sequence encodes CASSFGTGDYEQYF.

This clone was seen more than once but under ten times. The J gene is TRBJ2-5, the V gene TRBV30; 10 nucleotides align to TRBD1. The DNA end is more similar to TRBJ2-7, so the J call may be wrong. The CDR3 has 13 residues. Germline V gives CDR1 GTSNPN, CDR2 SVGIG (reference sequence). The CDR3 loop reads CAWAGTGVYEQYF. Here the CDR3 DNA reads TGTGCCTGGGCGGGGACAGGGGTCTACGAGCAGTACTTC.

This sequence joins TRBV2 and TRBJ2-3; D possibly corresponds to TRBD2 (6 bases). V shed 7 bases and J shed 2 bases, with 16 bases lying between them. Germline V CDR1 and CDR2: SNHLY, FYNNEI. This CDR3 has 15 residues. The CDR3 loop reads CASTETGTYTDTQYF. CDR3 coding DNA: TGTGCCAGCACCGAGACCGGGACTTACACAGATACGCAGTATTTT.